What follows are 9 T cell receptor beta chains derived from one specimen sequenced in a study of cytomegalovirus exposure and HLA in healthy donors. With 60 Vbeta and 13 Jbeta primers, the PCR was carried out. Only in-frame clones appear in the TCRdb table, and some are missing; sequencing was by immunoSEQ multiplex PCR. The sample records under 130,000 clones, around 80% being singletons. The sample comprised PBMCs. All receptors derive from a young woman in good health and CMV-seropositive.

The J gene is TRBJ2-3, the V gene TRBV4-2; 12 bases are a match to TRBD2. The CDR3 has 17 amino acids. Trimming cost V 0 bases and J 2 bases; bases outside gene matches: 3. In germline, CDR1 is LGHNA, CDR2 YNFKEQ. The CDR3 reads CASSQEGLAGVTDTQYF. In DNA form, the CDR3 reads TGTGCCAGCAGCCAAGAGGGACTAGCGGGCGTCACAGATACGCAGTATTTT.

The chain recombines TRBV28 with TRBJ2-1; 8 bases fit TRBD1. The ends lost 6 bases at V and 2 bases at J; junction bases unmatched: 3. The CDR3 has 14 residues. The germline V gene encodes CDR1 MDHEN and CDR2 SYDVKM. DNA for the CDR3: TGTGCCAGCAGATGGACAGGGACCTACAATGAGCAGTTCTTC. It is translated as CASRWTGTYNEQFF.

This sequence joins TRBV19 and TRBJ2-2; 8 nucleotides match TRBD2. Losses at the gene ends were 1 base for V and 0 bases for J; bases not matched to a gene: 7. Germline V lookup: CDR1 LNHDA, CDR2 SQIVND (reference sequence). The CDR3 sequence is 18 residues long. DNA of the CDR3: TGTGCCAGTAGTATAGCTCCCCTAGCGGGTGCGAACACCGGGGAGCTGTTTTTT. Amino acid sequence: CASSIAPLAGANTGELFF.

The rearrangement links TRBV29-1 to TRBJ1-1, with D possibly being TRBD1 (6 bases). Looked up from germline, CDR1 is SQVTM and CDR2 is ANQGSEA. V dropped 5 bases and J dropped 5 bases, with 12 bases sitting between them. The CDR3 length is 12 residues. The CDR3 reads CSVQSGETEAFF. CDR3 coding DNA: TGCAGCGTTCAGTCAGGGGAGACTGAAGCTTTCTTT.

Here the CDR3 reads CASSLTSGSGQAFF. The CDR3 DNA follows: TGTGCCAGCAGCTTAACCAGCGGGTCAGGACAAGCTTTCTTT. The V and J genes are TRBV7-9 and TRBJ1-1; D is uncertain. The CDR3 is made up of 14 amino acids. CDR1 is SEHNR and CDR2 is FQNEAQ in the germline V gene (reference sequence). The ends were cut back, 2 bases at V and 9 bases at J, with 16 bases in the middle.

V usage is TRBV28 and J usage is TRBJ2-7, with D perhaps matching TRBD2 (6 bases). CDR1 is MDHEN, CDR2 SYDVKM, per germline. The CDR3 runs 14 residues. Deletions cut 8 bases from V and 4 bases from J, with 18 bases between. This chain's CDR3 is CASLGSRELYEQYF. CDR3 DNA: TGTGCCAGCCTGGGTAGCCGGGAGTTGTACGAGCAGTACTTC. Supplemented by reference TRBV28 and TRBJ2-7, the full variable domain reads DVKVTQSSRYLVKRTGEKVFLECVQDMDHENMFWYRQDPGLGLRLIYFSYDVKMKEKGDIPEGYSVSREKKERFSLILESASTNQTSMYLCASLGSRELYEQYFGPGTRLTVT.

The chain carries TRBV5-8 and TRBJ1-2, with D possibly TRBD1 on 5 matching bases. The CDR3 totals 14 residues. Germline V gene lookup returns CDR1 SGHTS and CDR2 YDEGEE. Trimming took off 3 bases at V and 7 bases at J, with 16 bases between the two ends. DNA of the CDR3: TGTGCCAGCAGCTCCGCACAGGCAGTACGTGGCTACACCTTC. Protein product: CASSSAQAVRGYTF. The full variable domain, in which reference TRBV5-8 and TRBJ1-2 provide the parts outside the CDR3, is EAGVTQSPTHLIKTRGQQATLRCSPISGHTSVYWYQQALGLGLQFLLWYDEGEERNRGNFPPRFSGRQFPNYSSELNVNALELEDSALYLCASSSAQAVRGYTFGSGTRLTVV.

CDR3 nucleotides: TGTGCCAGCAGTTTATTGCAGGAATACTCCTACGAGCAGTACTTC. This encodes CASSLLQEYSYEQYF. The V gene is TRBV28, the J gene TRBJ2-7; no definite D call. Germline CDR1 MDHEN, CDR2 SYDVKM. The CDR3 totals 15 residues. With 1 base removed from V and 0 bases from J, the gap between germline ends came to 10 bases.

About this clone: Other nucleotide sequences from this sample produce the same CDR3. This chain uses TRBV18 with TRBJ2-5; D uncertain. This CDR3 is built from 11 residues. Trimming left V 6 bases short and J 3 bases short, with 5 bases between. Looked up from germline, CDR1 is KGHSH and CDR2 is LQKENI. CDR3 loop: CASSPEETQYF. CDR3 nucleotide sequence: TGTGCCAGCTCCCCGGAAGAGACCCAGTACTTC.